The source of this TCR beta chain is a study of regulatory T cells in long-lasting Graves disease. The sample's time point: persistent/refractory GD, antithyroid drugs over 5 years with positive TRAb. PBMC RNA was the source of the TCR library. With iRepertoire HTBI primers and Arm-PCR of CDR3 regions, TCR beta libraries were built. Each CDR3 protein gets one entry after TCRdb re-called the multiplex PCR reads with MiXCR. The data contain 700,000 or so distinct CDR3 sequences, about 30% of them singletons. This clonotype has just a few counts. This material consisted of peripheral blood mononuclear cells (PBMCs), taken when the disease was refractory, from a patient treated with antithyroid drugs. The TCR originated in a female donor with Graves disease.

CDR3 nucleotides: TGTGCCAGCTCACCAGGCAACCAAGTCTATGGCTACACCTTC. This encodes CASSPGNQVYGYTF. The J gene is TRBJ1-2, the V gene TRBV18; D is uncertain. Between the trimmed V and J ends, which lost 2 bases and 4 bases, there was a span of 11 bases. The germline V gene has CDR1 KGHSH and CDR2 LQKENI. This CDR3 region has 14 residues. Filled out from reference TRBV18 and TRBJ1-2, the complete variable domain reads NAGVMQNPRHLVRRRGQEARLRCSPMKGHSHVYWYRQLPEEGLKFMVYLQKENIIDESGMPKERFSAEFPKEGPSILRIQQVVRGDSAAYFCASSPGNQVYGYTFGSGTRLTVV.